This entry features one TCR beta chain sequence. Its antigen remains unidentified. The sample holds no much larger clone one base away, and base qualities are not on file. Using the deep immunoSEQ assay, multiplex PCR amplified TCR CDR3 regions from genomic DNA. Extracted genomic DNA from each cell subset was distributed evenly across all wells of several immunoSEQ 96-well plates, and each plate was treated as a replicate. For sorted subsets, about 200 ng genomic DNA, equal to 30,000 or so T cell genomes, was loaded into each replicate PCR. The purified libraries were quantified using a Qubit 3.0 fluorometer, sized with a Bioanalyzer 2100, and then quantified again using the KAPA Library Quantification kit. Each immunoSEQ 96-well plate was sequenced on its own single-read 150-cycle Illumina NextSeq 550 flow cell. The authors' analysis ran thus. The immunoSEQ output contained only junctional sequences without quality scores, so filtering could not match that applied to full-length reads. To assign V/J genes and CDR3, sequences were annotated using PyIR, a Python wrapper for IgBLAST v1.9, with IMGT germline references. Any read was removed if the V/J assignment was weak (E-value above 1e-6), the CDR3 was missing, or the read contained stop codons, out-of-frame junctions, or ambiguous translated residues. A V3J clonotype was defined by an identical inferred V gene, J gene, and CDR3 amino acid sequence. The percentage overlap between two repertoires was calculated by dividing the number of shared unique clonotypes by the size of the smaller repertoire. Three approaches were used to assess repertoire richness: RTK rarefaction, the Chao1 estimator, and Recon v2.1 estimates of unobserved clonotypes. OLGA was used to compute generation probabilities for all TCRbeta clonotypes that the gDNA method yielded from a handful of donors. The source is immuneACCESS, and TCRdb retained only in-frame sequences with V and J called. Part of the clones is not carried over; for the studies checked, unresolved V genes explain less than half of this, and the remainder is unexplained. V and J calls and clone size are those listed in that table; D and trimming were worked out from the DNA. This sample holds roughly 1.4 million clones; just under 99% were observed only once. About 0.4% of the sample is taken by the ten largest.

This entry is derived from a study of shared clonotypes between healthy human individuals (dated by TCRdb to 2020 to 2022). As for the study more broadly: The cohort comprised a couple of women and a few men aged 18 to 49 years. Per donor, three plates each were used for CD4 naive and CD4 memory, two for CD8 naive, and one for CD8 memory. The study deeply sequenced blood TCR repertoires of five healthy adults to estimate repertoire size and the extent of clonotype sharing between individuals. Libraries were prepared and TCR repertoires were sequenced by different laboratories using diverse techniques, in order to increase sequencing depth and limit assay-specific biases. Per donor, leukapheresis produced somewhere between about 0.9 and 9.5 billion PBMCs.

The donors were healthy, HIV-negative adults who had no recently reported acute infections or vaccinations. Every donor was a Caucasian adult living in Nashville, Tennessee, USA. CD4+ T cells were enriched by magnetic negative selection; naive cells were then positively selected on CD45RA, and the negative fraction formed the memory subset. Blood was collected by leukapheresis, and PBMCs were isolated by Ficoll-Histopaque density gradient centrifugation and then cryopreserved in liquid nitrogen vapor phase. Analytical flow cytometry was used to check the purity and quantity of every magnetically sorted T cell population. From each sorted fraction, genomic DNA was isolated and quantified by UV absorbance on a Nanodrop 2000c. Overall results and qualifications from the work: Even with the large sequencing depth, rarefaction of the sorted-subset datasets indicated that sequencing was incomplete. Because the study included only a small number of donors, the genetic and exposure-history diversity represented was limited. Pairwise subsampling indicated that sequencing depth was expected to affect the degree of clonotype sharing among donors. Sharing across a few donors was observed for roughly 5.4% of naive CD4, over 3% of naive CD8, 2% to 2.5% of memory CD4, and about 0.38% of memory CD8 clonotypes. Naive subsets generally had larger estimated clonotype richness than memory subsets did. Compared with non-shared clonotypes, the clonotypes found in all four sorted-subset donors had higher generation probabilities. Sampling was restricted to blood, and TCR repertoires in tissue are likely to differ from TCR repertoires in blood.

CDR3 length: 14 amino acids, cysteine to phenylalanine. Just the 42-base CDR3 DNA is kept, in frame starting at base 1. The V end loses 3 bases and the J end loses 14 bases, and a stretch of 20 bases separates them. The germline V gene sets CDR1 to MDHEN and CDR2 to SYDVKM. Sequences were obtained from naive CD4+ T cells sorted from blood. The sample's cell subset or site label, decoded: CD45RA+ positively selected. The chain is encoded by TRBV28 joined to TRBJ2-1; matching of 5 bases hints at TRBD2 as the D gene. The sequence came from a man aged 25 to 45 in good health. The nucleotide sequence is TGTGCCAGCAGTTTTTTTAACAGCGCCACGGGAAAGTTCTTC. Its protein reads: CASSFFNSATGKFF.